This TCR beta chain was identified in a study of vaccination effects on CD4 cells after COVID-19. About this clone: Its antigen is not known.

The CDR3 runs to 17 residues. J lost 1 base, V lost 0 bases, and 4 bases had no gene match. Germline V gene lookup returns CDR1 SGHVS and CDR2 FQNEAQ. Peptide-pool stimulation followed by sequencing identified expanded antigen-specific CD4+ clonotypes in the ViraFEST assay. Cultured cells yielded isolated CD4+ T cells after 10 days. Of the BNT162b2 and mRNA-1273 vaccines, participants received two doses of one or the other. This table comes from immunoSEQ multiplex PCR, and its TCRdb copy is limited to in-frame clones, with some not included. The data show 67,000 or so clones, with approximately 81% seen just once and approximately 1.3% held by the top ten.

The material sequenced was CD4+ T cells from PBMCs cultured with HCoV-229E spike peptides, taken after COVID-19 vaccination. This sequence joins TRBV7-8 and TRBJ2-2; 8 nucleotides line up with TRBD2. The TCR originated in a human donor who received a COVID-19 vaccine. The DNA for the CDR3 is TGTGCCAGCAGCTTAGCGGTAGCGGGGCAGAACACCGGGGAGCTGTTTTTT. Translation: CASSLAVAGQNTGELFF.